Shown below are 14 T cell receptor beta chains from a single sample sequenced in a study of T cell responses to AZD1222 COVID-19 vaccine. Using immunoSEQ multiplex PCR, the repertoire was profiled, and TCRdb retains in-frame clones only, with some absent. The data hold tens of thousands of clones, with about 88% observed a single time. Sequences were derived from peripheral blood, sampled on day 0 of AZD1222 vaccination. These receptors were collected from an adult in good health.

The V and J genes are TRBV5-4 and TRBJ2-2; 10 positions agree with TRBD2. CDR1 and CDR2 from the germline V gene are SGHNT and YYREEE (reference sequence). This CDR3 has 15 residues. Trimming removed 6 bases from V and 2 bases from J; junction bases left unmatched: 4. The CDR3 is CASTSGGVNTGELFF. The CDR3 DNA sequence: TGTGCCAGCACCAGCGGGGGGGTAAACACCGGGGAGCTGTTTTTT. Complete variable domain (other parts from reference TRBV5-4 and TRBJ2-2): ETGVTQSPTHLIKTRGQQVTLRCSSQSGHNTVSWYQQALGQGPQFIFQYYREEENGRGNFPPRFSGLQFPNYSSELNVNALELDDSALYLCASTSGGVNTGELFFGEGSRLTVL.

The V call is TRBV15, the J call TRBJ1-1; weak D call: TRBD1 (5 bases). CDR1 is LNHNV, CDR2 YYDKDF, per germline (reference sequence). V was shortened by 3 bases and J by 8 bases, with 13 bases between the two germline ends. The CDR3 consists of 13 residues. Here the CDR3 reads CATSRPGSGEAFF. In nucleotides, the CDR3 is TGTGCCACCAGCAGGCCCGGGTCAGGGGAAGCTTTCTTT.

This chain connects TRBV11-3 to TRBJ2-7; the D gene is possibly TRBD1 (5 bases). This CDR3 is 13 amino acids long. V was clipped by 6 bases and J by 6 bases, with 15 bases between them. Germline loops: CDR1 SGHNT, CDR2 YENEEA. In DNA, the CDR3 is TGTGCCAGCAGGCCCAGGGTTCTAAGCGAGCAGTACTTC. The encoded protein is CASRPRVLSEQYF.

The rearrangement links TRBV5-1 to TRBJ1-2; 7 bases agree with TRBD1. V was clipped by 3 bases and J by 3 bases; unmatched bases: 2. The germline V gene has CDR1 SGHRS and CDR2 YFSETQ. CDR3 size: 13 residues. The CDR3 spells CASSSTGDYGYTF. The CDR3 DNA reads TGCGCCAGCAGCTCCACAGGGGACTATGGCTACACCTTC. The full variable domain, with the rest looked up from reference TRBV5-1 and TRBJ1-2, is KAGVTQTPRYLIKTRGQQVTLSCSPISGHRSVSWYQQTPGQGLQFLFEYFSETQRNKGNFPGRFSGRQFSNSRSEMNVSTLELGDSALYLCASSSTGDYGYTFGSGTRLTVV.

V is TRBV7-9 and J is TRBJ2-5, with TRBD2 as a possible D gene (5 bases). V was shortened by 7 bases and J by 9 bases, with 12 bases between the two germline ends. Germline values: CDR1 SEHNR, CDR2 FQNEAQ (reference sequence). This CDR3 is 11 amino acids long. CDR3 nucleotides: TGTGCCAGCACCCGGAGAGGGTCCCAGTACTTC. Its protein product is CASTRRGSQYF. Full variable domain (outside the CDR3, taken from reference TRBV7-9 and TRBJ2-5): DTGVSQNPRHKITKRGQNVTFRCDPISEHNRLYWYRQTLGQGPEFLTYFQNEAQLEKSRLLSDRFSAERPKGSFSTLEIQRTEQGDSAMYLCASTRRGSQYFGPGTRLLVL.

This clone showed up just once. V gene TRBV7-3 combines with J gene TRBJ2-3; D is perhaps TRBD2 (6 bases). CDR3 length: 14 amino acids. Looked up from germline, CDR1 is SGHTA and CDR2 is FQGTGA. Trimming took 3 bases from V and 1 from J, leaving 8 bases between them. CDR3 nucleotide sequence: TGTGCCAGCAGCTTCGGAGGGGGCACAGATACGCAGTATTTT. Translation gives CASSFGGGTDTQYF.

The V call is TRBV2, the J call TRBJ2-1; 9 nucleotides match TRBD2. The CDR3 is 15 amino acids. Germline V gives CDR1 SNHLY, CDR2 FYNNEI. The V gene end was trimmed by 2 bases and the J gene end by 12 bases; junction bases not matched to a gene: 11. CDR3: CASSESRAGGPGQFF. CDR3 bases: TGTGCCAGCAGTGAAAGCCGGGCGGGGGGGCCCGGGCAGTTCTTC.

Concerning this clone: The junction differs from germline at one of its ends, possibly a read error. The chain joins TRBV19 to TRBJ1-1; 10 bases fit TRBD1. This CDR3 has 14 amino acids. Germline values: CDR1 LNHDA, CDR2 SQIVND (reference sequence). As DNA, the CDR3 is TGTGCCAGTAGTCCTGGGACAGGGGAACTGACGCGGGGGTTT. This translates into CASSPGTGELTRGF.

V gene TRBV7-6 combines with J gene TRBJ2-2; D is possibly TRBD2 (6 bases). The V gene's germline CDR1 is SGHVS and CDR2 FNYEAQ. CDR3 length equals 16 residues. The V gene lost 2 bases and the J gene lost 4 bases, with 14 bases spanning the gap. CDR3 sequence reads: CASSLYGGGSTGELFF. The CDR3 DNA reads TGTGCCAGCAGCTTATACGGGGGTGGTAGCACCGGGGAGCTGTTTTTT. Full variable domain (outside the CDR3, taken from reference TRBV7-6 and TRBJ2-2): GAGVSQSPRYKVTKRGQDVALRCDPISGHVSLYWYRQALGQGPEFLTYFNYEAQQDKSGLPNDRFSAERPEGSISTLTIQRTEQRDSAMYRCASSLYGGGSTGELFFGEGSRLTVL.

The CDR3 loop is CAISGETGGYEQYF. CDR3 DNA: TGTGCCATCAGTGGCGAGACAGGGGGGTACGAGCAGTACTTC. J is TRBJ2-7 and V is TRBV10-3; 9 bases agree with TRBD1. This CDR3 contains 14 residues. J gave up 4 bases and V 4 bases, and 5 bases lay outside the gene matches. Germline CDR1 ENHRY, CDR2 SYGVKD.

J is TRBJ2-3 and V is TRBV11-2; TRBD2 agrees at 12 bases. V was pared by 5 bases and J by 7 bases, with 10 bases of the junction left unmatched. The CDR3 is 16 residues long. Germline assignment: CDR1 SGHAT and CDR2 FQNNGV. The chain's CDR3 is CASSPYASGGAHTQYF. CDR3 coding DNA: TGTGCCAGCAGCCCCTATGCTAGCGGGGGGGCCCATACGCAGTATTTT.

The chain joins TRBV18 to TRBJ1-2, with unresolved D. V lost 3 bases, J lost 3 bases, and 17 bases lay in between. The germline gives CDR1 KGHSH, CDR2 LQKENI. The CDR3 length is 16 residues. The CDR3, as DNA: TGTGCCAGCTCACCTCTTGGTCCGGGCCGGGACTATGGCTACACCTTC. It yields the protein CASSPLGPGRDYGYTF.

The chain combines TRBV7-3 with TRBJ2-2; D is perhaps TRBD1 or TRBD2 (5 bases each). This CDR3 contains 17 residues. Trimming removed 0 bases at V and 4 bases at J, with 15 bases between. Germline assignment: CDR1 SGHTA and CDR2 FQGTGA. The CDR3 DNA reads as TGTGCCAGCAGCTTAACTGGGACCCTCCCCGGCACCGGGGAGCTGTTTTTT. Encoded protein: CASSLTGTLPGTGELFF.

The chain is built from TRBV9 and TRBJ2-5, with 11 bases aligning to TRBD2. With 3 bases clipped from V and 9 bases from J, the junction kept 7 bases outside the gene matches. The CDR3 runs 14 residues. Germline-derived CDR1 and CDR2 are SGDLS and YYNGEE. CDR3: CASSGLAGLGAQYF. CDR3 coding DNA: TGTGCCAGCAGCGGACTAGCGGGATTAGGGGCCCAGTACTTC.